Sequencing of this T cell receptor (beta chain) was carried out in a study of PD-L1 blockade in urothelial cancer. Overall study context: About 90% of the 29 patients were men who had bladder-origin urothelial cancer. Between 0 and 3 prior chemotherapy regimens had been given to patients.

Clones were read by immunoSEQ multiplex PCR, and TCRdb kept only the in-frame ones, dropping some. The sample lists 90,000 to 120,000 clones, roughly 88% occurring once. The input for sequencing was PBMCs, taken around atezolizumab (anti-PD-L1) treatment. The sequence was obtained from a man aged 50 to 60 with urothelial cancer.

The CDR3 sequence is CASSLLGGLYGYTF. In DNA form, the CDR3 reads TGTGCCAGCAGCCTCCTAGGAGGCCTTTATGGCTACACCTTC. This chain connects TRBV6-5 to TRBJ1-2; no firm D call. CDR1 and CDR2 from the germline V gene are MNHEY and SVGAGI. The V gene lost 6 bases and the J gene lost 5 bases, with 16 bases spanning the gap. The CDR3 extends over 14 amino acids.